This TCR beta chain was identified during a study of shared clonotypes between healthy human individuals. Terminally differentiated effector memory CD45RA+ cells were excluded by CCR7 positive selection of CD45RO-negative cells. The CDR3 has 15 residues. V was trimmed by 4 bases and J by 4 bases, leaving 17 bases between them. Germline V CDR1 and CDR2: SGDLS, YYNGEE. Sequencing used immunoSEQ multiplex PCR; TCRdb keeps in-frame clones, though not all of them. This table has millions of clones, 90% to 95% appearing once. J is TRBJ2-5 and V is TRBV9, with a tentative D call TRBD2 (5 bases). The TCR comes from a man between 18 and 35 years old in good health. Some clones in this sample may be carry-over from other donors' samples. The sample taken for sequencing was naive CD8+ T cells from PBMCs. The CDR3 sequence: CASSPQSAGRETQYF. The CDR3 DNA is TGTGCCAGCAGCCCACAATCCGCGGGCAGAGAGACCCAGTACTTC.